This T cell receptor (beta chain) is from a study of blood T cell repertoires in COVID-19. As for the study in general: Italy, Spain and the United States were the sources of the convalescent and acute COVID-19 samples.

With regard to this clone: Other DNA sequences from this sample encode an identical CDR3 as well.

Original methodology: Using reference gene primer amplification, nucleated cell counts were estimated. The method was immunoSEQ multiplex PCR; TCRdb's version includes in-frame clones alone and lacks a portion of them. V, J and clone size are those of that table, while D and trimming were read from the DNA. The sample records about 480,000 clones, approximately 88% being singletons. Followed longitudinally, the Seattle patients had been enrolled during active infection. The V segment lost 5 bases and the J segment 8 bases; nucleotides outside the gene matches: 5. Germline values: CDR1 MNHEY, CDR2 SVGAGI. This CDR3 has 12 residues.

The clonotype was recovered from a woman aged 45-65 years with COVID-19, enrolled during active disease. The V and J genes are TRBV6-5 and TRBJ1-2; the match to TRBD1 covers 7 bases. Sequenced: peripheral blood. The CDR3 nucleotides read TGTGCCAGCAGTCGAACAGGGGACGGCTACACCTTC. Translating gives CASSRTGDGYTF.